These 6 T cell receptor beta chains share one sample of origin, sequenced in a study of blood T cell repertoires in COVID-19 (dated by TCRdb to the early 2020s). The library was built by means of the immunoSEQ multiplex PCR assay. What TCRdb holds here is the immuneACCESS table cut down to in-frame rearrangements. Part of the clones is not present; checked against another copy, under half of the missing clones reflect an unresolved V gene, and the others are unexplained. Counted in this sample were approximately 340,000 clones; around 83% of them appeared once. Clones ranked in the top ten supply just under 3% of the sample. Specimen: peripheral blood. Receptors were obtained from a man younger than 45 with active or convalescent COVID-19.

The V gene is TRBV11-2, the J gene TRBJ1-1; D remains ambiguous. The CDR3 has 13 residues. CDR1 is SGHAT and CDR2 is FQNNGV in the germline V gene. Trimming cost V 2 bases and J 2 bases, with 6 bases left between them. The CDR3 region is CASSLSVNTEAFF. Here the CDR3 DNA reads TGTGCCAGCAGCTTATCCGTTAACACTGAAGCTTTCTTT.

The CDR3 DNA is TGCGCCAGCAAAGAGGGCACTTCTGGAAACACCATATATTTT. Residues: CASKEGTSGNTIYF. The V and J genes are TRBV5-1 and TRBJ1-3; D not certain. The germline CDR1 and CDR2 sequences are SGHRS and YFSETQ. Between the trimmed V and J ends, which lost 6 bases and 1 base, there was a span of 11 bases. The CDR3 consists of 14 residues.

The chain is built from TRBV4-1 and TRBJ2-7, with 10 nucleotides matching TRBD2. This CDR3 has 15 residues. Trimming at V came to 1 base and at J to 4 bases, leaving 4 bases not matched to a gene. CDR1 and CDR2 from the germline V gene are MGHRA and YSYEKL. DNA for the CDR3: TGCGCCAGCAGCCAAGCCATGACTAGCGGGTACGAGCAGTACTTC. Translated, it gives CASSQAMTSGYEQYF.

The chain links TRBV13 to TRBJ1-2, with TRBD1 as a possible D gene (6 bases). CDR1 and CDR2 from the germline V gene are PRHDT and FYEKMQ (reference sequence). Deletions cut 0 bases from V and 4 bases from J, with 12 bases between. The CDR3 is 15 residues long. The CDR3 DNA sequence: TGTGCCAGCAGCTTAGGGGTAGACAGGCTCTATGGCTACACCTTC. Translation: CASSLGVDRLYGYTF.

The chain combines TRBV6-5 with TRBJ2-2; D may be TRBD2 (5 bases). From germline, CDR1 is MNHEY and CDR2 SVGAGI. The CDR3 has 15 amino acids. Trimming left V 4 bases short and J 4 bases short, with 13 bases between. CDR3 protein: CASSSWETPTGELFF. CDR3 sequence (DNA): TGTGCCAGCAGTTCGTGGGAGACCCCCACCGGGGAGCTGTTTTTT.

CDR3 nucleotide sequence: TGTGCCAGCCTTCCACAGGGGGCGGATGGCTACACCTTC. Translated, it gives CASLPQGADGYTF. This rearrangement joins TRBV28 to TRBJ1-2; 9 bases are shared with TRBD1. The ends lost 8 bases at V and 6 bases at J; junction bases unmatched: 7. Germline V gene data show CDR1 as MDHEN and CDR2 as SYDVKM. The CDR3 extends over 13 amino acids.